These 2 T cell receptor beta chains share one sample of origin, sequenced in a study of glioma-infiltrating T cells (dated by TCRdb to about 2016). Sequencing was performed on an Illumina MiSeq. The iRepertoire nested amplicon-rescue multiplex PCR (arm-PCR) platform was used to amplify TCR alpha and beta CDR3 regions from RNA. Using fastp at Q25 and MiXCR, TCRdb reprocessed the public reads and kept productive beta chains. Merged by CDR3 protein, the rows form single entries marked with the most common genes and DNA. This sample lists approximately 110,000 distinct CDR3 sequences; roughly 25% were detected once. Together, the top ten hold roughly 15% of the sample. Sequenced sample: glioma tissue, nonneoplastic brain tissue, or PBMCs (not recorded which). These receptors were taken from a human donor with low-grade glioma or glioblastoma, undergoing nonglioma brain surgery, or in good health (not recorded which).

Notes on this clonotype: A much larger clone is a single base away; this may be a read error. Lacking the conserved final phenylalanine or tryptophan, this CDR3 likely reflects a read error. The rearrangement joins TRBV4-3 to TRBJ2-3, with TRBD2 matching 13 bases. Losses at the gene ends were 4 bases for V and 7 bases for J; bases not matched to a gene: 5. Germline V gene sequence: CDR1 LGHNA, CDR2 YSLEER. The CDR3 runs to 15 residues. This CDR3 is CASSPELAGGNTQYL. The DNA of the CDR3 is TGCGCCAGCAGCCCAGAACTAGCGGGAGGGAATACGCAGTATTTA.

At least ten counts were recorded for this clonotype. The chain uses TRBV19 and TRBJ1-2; D remains unclear. Trimming took 6 bases from V and 6 from J, leaving 5 bases between them. The CDR3 loop spans 10 amino acids. The germline V gene has CDR1 LNHDA and CDR2 SQIVND (reference sequence). CDR3: CASRSNGYTF. CDR3 bases: TGTGCCAGTAGATCGAATGGCTACACCTTC.